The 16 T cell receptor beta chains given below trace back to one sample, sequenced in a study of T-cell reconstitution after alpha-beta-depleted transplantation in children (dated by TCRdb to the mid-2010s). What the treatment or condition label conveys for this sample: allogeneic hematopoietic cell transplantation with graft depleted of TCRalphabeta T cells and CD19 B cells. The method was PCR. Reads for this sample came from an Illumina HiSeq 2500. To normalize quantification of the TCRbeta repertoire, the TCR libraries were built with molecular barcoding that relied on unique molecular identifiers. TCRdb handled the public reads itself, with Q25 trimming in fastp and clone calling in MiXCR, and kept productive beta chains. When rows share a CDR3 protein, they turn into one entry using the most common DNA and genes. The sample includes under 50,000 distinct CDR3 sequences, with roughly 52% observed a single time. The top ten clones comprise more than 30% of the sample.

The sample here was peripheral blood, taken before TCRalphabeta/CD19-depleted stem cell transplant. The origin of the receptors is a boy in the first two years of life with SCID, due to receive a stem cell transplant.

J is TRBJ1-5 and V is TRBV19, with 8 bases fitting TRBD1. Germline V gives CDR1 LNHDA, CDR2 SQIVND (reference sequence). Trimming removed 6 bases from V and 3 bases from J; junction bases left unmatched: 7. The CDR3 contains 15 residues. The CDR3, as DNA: TGTGCCAGTAGCAAACAGGGGGTGACCAATCAGCCCCAGCATTTT. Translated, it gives CASSKQGVTNQPQHF.

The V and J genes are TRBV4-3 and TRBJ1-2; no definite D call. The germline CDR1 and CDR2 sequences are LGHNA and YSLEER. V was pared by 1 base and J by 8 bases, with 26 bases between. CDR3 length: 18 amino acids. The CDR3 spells CASSQVASVAGWGLGYTF. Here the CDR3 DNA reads TGCGCCAGCAGCCAAGTTGCTTCGGTGGCAGGATGGGGTTTAGGCTACACCTTC.

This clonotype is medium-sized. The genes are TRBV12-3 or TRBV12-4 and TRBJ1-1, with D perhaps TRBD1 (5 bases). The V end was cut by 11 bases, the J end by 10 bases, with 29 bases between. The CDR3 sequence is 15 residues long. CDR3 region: CASHSSGRESIGAFF. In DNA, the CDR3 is TGTGCCTCACATTCCTCGGGCAGGGAGTCGATCGGAGCTTTCTTT.

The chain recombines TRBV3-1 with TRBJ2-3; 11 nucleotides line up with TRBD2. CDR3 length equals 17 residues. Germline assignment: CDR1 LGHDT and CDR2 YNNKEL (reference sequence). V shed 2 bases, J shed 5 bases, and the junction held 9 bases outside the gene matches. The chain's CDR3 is CASSQPGTSGPIDTQYF. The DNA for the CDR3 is TGTGCCAGCAGCCAACCCGGGACTAGCGGCCCAATAGATACGCAGTATTTT.

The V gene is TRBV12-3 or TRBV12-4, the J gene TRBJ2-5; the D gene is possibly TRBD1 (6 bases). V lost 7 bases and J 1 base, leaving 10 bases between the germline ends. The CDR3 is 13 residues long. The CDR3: CASTRTVQETQYF. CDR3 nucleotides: TGTGCCAGCACCAGGACAGTCCAAGAGACCCAGTACTTC.

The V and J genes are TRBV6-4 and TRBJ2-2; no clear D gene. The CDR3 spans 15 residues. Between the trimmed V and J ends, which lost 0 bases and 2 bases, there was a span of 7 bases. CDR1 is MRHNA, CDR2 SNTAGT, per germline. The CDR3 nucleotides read TGTGCCAGCAGTGACTCGAGTCCAAACACCGGGGAGCTGTTTTTT. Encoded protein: CASSDSSPNTGELFF.

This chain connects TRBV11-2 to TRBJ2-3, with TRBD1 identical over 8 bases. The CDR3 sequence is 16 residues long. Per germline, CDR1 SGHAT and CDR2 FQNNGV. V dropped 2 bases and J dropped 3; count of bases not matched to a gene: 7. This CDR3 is CASSLLQGARTDTQYF. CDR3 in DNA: TGTGCCAGCAGCTTACTCCAGGGGGCCAGGACAGATACGCAGTATTTT.

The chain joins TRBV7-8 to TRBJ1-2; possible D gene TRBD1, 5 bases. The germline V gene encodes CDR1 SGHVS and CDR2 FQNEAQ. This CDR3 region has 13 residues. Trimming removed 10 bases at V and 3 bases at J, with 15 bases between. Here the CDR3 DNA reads TGTGCCACCTTGGGCGCAGGGTACTATGGCTACACCTTC. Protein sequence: CATLGAGYYGYTF.

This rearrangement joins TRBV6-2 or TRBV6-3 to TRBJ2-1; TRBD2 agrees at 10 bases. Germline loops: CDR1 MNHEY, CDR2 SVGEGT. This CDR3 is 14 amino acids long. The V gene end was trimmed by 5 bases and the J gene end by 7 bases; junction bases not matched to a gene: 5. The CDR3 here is CASSQGTSANEQFF. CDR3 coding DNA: TGTGCCAGCAGTCAAGGGACTAGCGCTAATGAGCAGTTCTTC.

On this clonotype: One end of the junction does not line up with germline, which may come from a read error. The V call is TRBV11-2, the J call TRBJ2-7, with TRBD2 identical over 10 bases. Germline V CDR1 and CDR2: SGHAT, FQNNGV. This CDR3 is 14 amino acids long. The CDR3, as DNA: TGTGCCAGCAGCTTAGACCCAACTAGCGGGGTCTTGAACTTC. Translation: CASSLDPTSGVLNF.

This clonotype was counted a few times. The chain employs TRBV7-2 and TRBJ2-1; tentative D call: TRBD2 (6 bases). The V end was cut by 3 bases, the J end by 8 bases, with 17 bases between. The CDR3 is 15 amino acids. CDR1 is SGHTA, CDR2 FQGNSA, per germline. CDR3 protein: CASSLAGFGRHEQFF. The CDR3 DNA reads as TGTGCCAGCAGCTTGGCCGGGTTTGGGAGGCATGAGCAGTTCTTC.

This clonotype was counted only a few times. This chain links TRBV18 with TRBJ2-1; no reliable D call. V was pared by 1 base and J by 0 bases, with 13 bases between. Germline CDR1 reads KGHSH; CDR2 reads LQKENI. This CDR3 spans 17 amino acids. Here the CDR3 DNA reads TGTGCCAGCTCACCACGAGGTGCCACAAGCTCCTACAATGAGCAGTTCTTC. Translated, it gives CASSPRGATSSYNEQFF.

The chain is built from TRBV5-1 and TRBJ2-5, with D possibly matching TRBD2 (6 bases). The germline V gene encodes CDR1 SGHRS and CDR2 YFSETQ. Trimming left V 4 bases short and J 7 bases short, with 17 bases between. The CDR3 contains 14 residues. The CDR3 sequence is CASSPEGPRGTQYF. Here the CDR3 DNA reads TGCGCCAGCAGCCCCGAGGGACCGCGGGGGACCCAGTACTTC.

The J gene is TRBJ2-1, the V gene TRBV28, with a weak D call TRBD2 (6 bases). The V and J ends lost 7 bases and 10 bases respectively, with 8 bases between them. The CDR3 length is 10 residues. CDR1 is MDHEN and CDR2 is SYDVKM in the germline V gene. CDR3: CASTRGEQFF. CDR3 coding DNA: TGTGCCAGCACTCGGGGGGAGCAGTTCTTC.

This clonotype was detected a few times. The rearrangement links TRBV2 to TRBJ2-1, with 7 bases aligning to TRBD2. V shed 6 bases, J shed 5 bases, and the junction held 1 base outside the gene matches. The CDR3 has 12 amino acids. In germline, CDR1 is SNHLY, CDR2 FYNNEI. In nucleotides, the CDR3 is TGTGCCAGCAGAGCGGGGAACAATGAGCAGTTCTTC. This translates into CASRAGNNEQFF.

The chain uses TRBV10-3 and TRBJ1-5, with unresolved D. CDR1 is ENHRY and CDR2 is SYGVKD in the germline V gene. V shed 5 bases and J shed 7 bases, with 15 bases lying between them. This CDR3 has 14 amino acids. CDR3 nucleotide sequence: TGTGCCATCAGTTCGGACGGTCTAGGGCAGCCCCAGCATTTT. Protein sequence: CAISSDGLGQPQHF.